This is a list of T cell receptor beta chains from one sample in a study of early T cells in non-severe SARS-CoV-2 infection. One entry per CDR3 protein results from TCRdb running MiXCR on the 5' RACE reads. The sample carries about 48,000 distinct CDR3 sequences, less than 6.5% recorded once. The sequences come from whole blood, collected at baseline. These receptors were collected from an adult who was a healthcare worker with PCR-confirmed SARS-CoV-2 infection or an uninfected control (not recorded which). CDR3s include the opening cysteine and the closing phenylalanine or tryptophan. The order of the fields is D gene, V gene, clone size, J gene, CDR3 DNA, CDR3 protein. A D gene is named only where the DNA matches it firmly. Not all rows give a size; the values are once, few, many and, for expanded clones, a class.

.,TRBV6-5,many,TRBJ1-1,TGTGCCAGCAAGTTAGAGACGGCGAACACTGAAGCTTTCTTT,CASKLETANTEAFF
.,TRBV20-1,few,TRBJ1-3,TGCAGTGCTAGAGATCTTGGACAGTCTGGAAACACCATATATTTT,CSARDLGQSGNTIYF
.,TRBV11-2,many,TRBJ2-3,TGTGCCAGCAGCTTACTAGCAAGCACAGATACGCAGTATTTT,CASSLLASTDTQYF
TRBD1,TRBV9,.,TRBJ2-2,TGTGCCAGCAGCGCCCGGACAGGGAGAGATATCGGGGAGCTGTTTTTT,CASSARTGRDIGELFF
.,TRBV2,many,TRBJ1-6,TGTGCCAGCAGTGAACAAGGACAGAGGAGCTCCTATAATTCACCCCTCCACTTT,CASSEQGQRSSYNSPLHF
.,TRBV7-3,.,TRBJ1-1,TGTGCCAGCAGCTCCTCCCCGACTCCCGGGAGAAAAGCTTTCTTT,CASSSSPTPGRKAFF
.,TRBV28,many,TRBJ2-3,TGTGCCAGCAGCTCCAGTGGCGCTGGGGCAGATACGCAGTATTTT,CASSSSGAGADTQYF
.,TRBV7-2,many,TRBJ2-1,TGTGCCAGCAGCCCCACTTTTGGAACGGATGAGCAGTTCTTC,CASSPTFGTDEQFF
.,TRBV7-2,few,TRBJ2-1,TGTGCCAGCAGCTTACCTTCCGTTCACGGGCAGTTCTTC,CASSLPSVHGQFF
TRBD2,TRBV7-8,many,TRBJ2-1,TGTGCCAGCAGCTCTCGCTCGTCCGGACTAGCGGGAGCGGGGCTCAATGAGCAGTTCTTC,CASSSRSSGLAGAGLNEQFF
.,TRBV28,many,TRBJ1-2,TGTGCCAGCAGCCCTACCGGACGCTCCAACTATGGCTACACCTTC,CASSPTGRSNYGYTF
TRBD2,TRBV7-9,many,TRBJ2-1,TGTGCCAGCAGCCGGGGGACTAGCGGGGAAGTTCCGAGCTCCTACAATGAGCAGTTCTTC,CASSRGTSGEVPSSYNEQFF
TRBD2,TRBV20-1,many,TRBJ2-7,TGCAGTGCGCGGACCGGGACTAGTTCCCAATACGAGCAGTACTTC,CSARTGTSSQYEQYF
TRBD2,TRBV7-6,.,TRBJ2-5,TGTGCCAGCAGCTTAGAGACTAGCGGGAGCTTAGAGACCCAGTACTTC,CASSLETSGSLETQYF
.,TRBV5-1,many,TRBJ1-2,TGCGCCAGCAGCTTGGACAATCAACCAGGCTACACCTTC,CASSLDNQPGYTF
TRBD2,TRBV20-1,many,TRBJ2-1,TGCAGTGCTTCGCGTGGGACTAGCGGTTACAATGAGCAGTTCTTC,CSASRGTSGYNEQFF
.,TRBV7-8,many,TRBJ1-4,TGTGCCAGCAGCTTAGAAGGGATGTACGGGTTAAAACTGTTTTTT,CASSLEGMYGLKLFF
.,TRBV3-1,few,TRBJ1-4,TGTGCCAGCAGCCTTCGGGCCAGTCAAGGACTGTTTTTT,CASSLRASQGLFF
.,TRBV20-1,few,TRBJ2-1,TGCAGTGCTAGAGATGCGCTCTCGGCTCTTGAGCAGTTCTTC,CSARDALSALEQFF
TRBD2,TRBV7-2,.,TRBJ2-7,TGTGCCAGCAGCTTAGGTGGGACTAGCGGGAGTGGTTGGCAGTACTTC,CASSLGGTSGSGWQYF
.,TRBV15,.,TRBJ1-3,TGTGCCACCAGCGCCAAGATACTCACTGGAAACACCATATATTTT,CATSAKILTGNTIYF
.,TRBV4-1,many,TRBJ2-7,TGCGCCAGCAGCCAAGACCGAAGCGCCTACGAGCAGTACTTC,CASSQDRSAYEQYF
.,TRBV5-6,many,TRBJ1-2,TGTGCCAGCACCCTTGGGCATACTATTCCCTATGGCTACACCTTC,CASTLGHTIPYGYTF
.,TRBV11-2,few,TRBJ1-5,TGTGCCAGCAGCTTAGGGAGAGGAAATCAGCCCCAGCATTTT,CASSLGRGNQPQHF
TRBD1,TRBV19,many,TRBJ2-5,TGTGCCAGTAGTCTCCGGGACAGAGAGAGGGTGACCCAGTACTTC,CASSLRDRERVTQYF
TRBD1,TRBV7-3,many,TRBJ2-3,TGTGCCAGCAGCTTACGACAGGGGGAAGGAGATACGCAGTATTTT,CASSLRQGEGDTQYF
.,TRBV21-1,many,TRBJ2-3,TGTGCCACGAAGGGTAGGAATAGCGGGCCTAGCACAGATACGCAGTATTTT,CATKGRNSGPSTDTQYF
.,TRBV5-4,many,TRBJ2-3,TGTGCCAGCAGCTTGCAGGGGCCAGATACGCAGTATTTT,CASSLQGPDTQYF
TRBD1,TRBV20-1,.,TRBJ2-7,TGCAGTGCTAGGGGGGACAGTTCCTACGAGCAGTACTTC,CSARGDSSYEQYF
.,TRBV10-1,few,TRBJ1-1,TGCGCCAGCAGTGAGACCCCAGCGGGCCTCGACACTGAAGCTTTCTTT,CASSETPAGLDTEAFF
TRBD2,TRBV20-1,many,TRBJ2-1,TGCAGTGCCCCGGGGGGGGCGACGAATGAGCAGTTCTTC,CSAPGGATNEQFF
.,TRBV10-3,.,TRBJ1-1,TGTGCCATCAGCGGGAACACTGAAGCTTTCTTT,CAISGNTEAFF
.,TRBV6-4,many,TRBJ2-2,TGTGCCAGCAGTGACTCTCCCGGGGAGCTGTTTTTT,CASSDSPGELFF
.,TRBV5-4,many,TRBJ2-5,TGTGCCAGCAGCTTGACCGGGACTGAGACCCAGTACTTC,CASSLTGTETQYF
.,TRBV27,.,TRBJ2-3,TGTGCCAGCAGTACACGGGACTGGGCGTCCGATACGCAGTATTTT,CASSTRDWASDTQYF
.,TRBV19,many,TRBJ2-5,TGTGCCAGTAGTACTTTACAGCACCAAGAGACCCAGTACTTC,CASSTLQHQETQYF
TRBD1,TRBV6-6,.,TRBJ1-1,TGTGCCAGCAGGATCTCAGGGGGCCACACTGAAGCTTTCTTT,CASRISGGHTEAFF
.,TRBV2,.,TRBJ2-5,TGTGCCAGCAACAGAGAGGAGACCCAGTACTTC,CASNREETQYF
TRBD2,TRBV7-8,many,TRBJ2-7,TGTGCCAGCAGCCTAGCGGGAGAAACCTACGAGCAGTACTTC,CASSLAGETYEQYF
TRBD2,TRBV20-1,few,TRBJ2-3,TGCAGTGCCAACTTCTTGCGGGAGAGGGCAGATACGCAGTATTTT,CSANFLRERADTQYF
TRBD2,TRBV30,many,TRBJ2-5,TGTGCCTGGAGTGTGGCGGGAGGGGGGCAAGAGACCCAGTACTTC,CAWSVAGGGQETQYF
.,TRBV20-1,many,TRBJ2-7,TGCAGTGCCCCGATTGGACAGCGCCACGAGCAGTACTTC,CSAPIGQRHEQYF
TRBD1,TRBV30,.,TRBJ1-5,TGTGCCTGGAGTTACAGGGGAGCTCAGCCCCAGCATTTT,CAWSYRGAQPQHF
.,TRBV28,many,TRBJ1-2,TGTGCCAGCGGAGGCTACACCTTC,CASGGYTF
.,TRBV27,many,TRBJ2-1,TGTGCCAGCAGCGAGGGGTCCAGCTCCTACAATGAGCAGTTCTTC,CASSEGSSSYNEQFF
TRBD1,TRBV2,.,TRBJ2-4,TGTGCCAGCAGCCCGAGACAGGGGGTGCCGGGGAACATTCAGTACTTC,CASSPRQGVPGNIQYF
TRBD2,TRBV7-9,many,TRBJ2-1,TGTGCCAGCAGCTTTCCTAGCGGCGGATACAATGAGCAGTTCTTC,CASSFPSGGYNEQFF
.,TRBV10-2,.,TRBJ2-3,TGCGCCAGCAGTGAGCGACGGAGAGTTAGGACAGATACGCAGTATTTT,CASSERRRVRTDTQYF
.,TRBV9,many,TRBJ2-7,TGTGCCAGCAGCGTGGAGGAGTTATGGGGTGGAGAGCAGTACTTC,CASSVEELWGGEQYF
.,TRBV6-1,many,TRBJ2-2,TGTGCCAGCCGGGTTCAATTGCCCGCGAACACCGGGGAGCTGTTTTTT,CASRVQLPANTGELFF
.,TRBV6-6,many,TRBJ2-1,TGTGCCAGCAGTTACGAGGTAGCGGCCAATGAGCAGTTCTTC,CASSYEVAANEQFF
.,TRBV4-1,.,TRBJ2-6,TGCGCCAGCAGCCGTTCCGGGGCTTCCCGCTCTGGGGCCAACGTCCTGACTTTC,CASSRSGASRSGANVLTF
.,TRBV20-1,many,TRBJ1-4,TGCAGTGCTAGAGGGGAGGCGGGTGAAAAACTGTTTTTT,CSARGEAGEKLFF
.,TRBV18,many,TRBJ2-7,TGTGCCAGCTCACTGGGACTTCTCCGGGAGGAGCAGTACTTC,CASSLGLLREEQYF